A selection of T cell receptor beta chains follows, all from one sample in a study of sequential checkpoint blockade in melanoma. TCRdb's copy holds only in-frame clones and misses some; the assay was immunoSEQ multiplex PCR. The profile shows approximately 21,000 clones, 82% of them singletons. This sample comprised CD8+ T cells sorted from blood (inferred from file names), obtained from a patient given nivolumab and ipilimumab in sequence. These receptor sequences come from a human donor with melanoma. CDR3s include the opening cysteine and the closing phenylalanine or tryptophan. The D gene is left open where the match is weak. Size values are once, few and many counts, or a class for expanded clones, and some rows have none.

>TRBD2|TRBJ2-1|-|TRBV6-5
TGTGCCAGCAGTCCCAGGGAGGGGTTGGGTGAGCAGTTCTTC
CASSPREGLGEQFF
>TRBD1|TRBJ1-1|-|TRBV19
TGTGCCAGTAGGACAGGGGGCACTGAAGCTTTCTTT
CASRTGGTEAFF
>-|TRBJ2-5|-|TRBV11-1
TGTGCCAGCAGCTTTATTACAGCAGAGACCCAGTACTTC
CASSFITAETQYF
>TRBD1|TRBJ2-7|-|TRBV19
TGTGCCAGTAGTATAGTTGGGACAGGGGCTACCTACGAGCAGTACTTC
CASSIVGTGATYEQYF
>TRBD2|TRBJ2-1|-|TRBV11-2
TGTGCCAGCAGCTTTAGACTAGCGGGGGGGCCTGGCAATGAGCAGTTCTTC
CASSFRLAGGPGNEQFF
>-|TRBJ1-1|-|TRBV7-2
TGTGCCAGCAGCTTGCGGGGAATAAACACTGAAGCTTTCTTT
CASSLRGINTEAFF
>-|TRBJ2-7|-|TRBV30
TGTGCCTGGAGGTGGAGTACCTACGAGCAGTACTTC
CAWRWSTYEQYF
>-|TRBJ1-1|-|TRBV7-6
TGTGCCAGCAGCTTAGGGACAGTTGCTACTGAAGCTTTCTTT
CASSLGTVATEAFF
>-|TRBJ2-7|-|TRBV5-8
TGTGCCAGCAGCGCGGGGACCTACGAGCAGTACTTC
CASSAGTYEQYF
>TRBD1|TRBJ1-2|-|TRBV28
TGTGCCAGCAGTCCCTGGACAGGGGAAACCGCAGCGGACTATGGCTACACCTTC
CASSPWTGETAADYGYTF
>-|TRBJ2-3|-|TRBV27
TGTGCCAGCAGTCCCCCGTCCGCGGGTACAGATACGCAGTATTTT
CASSPPSAGTDTQYF
>TRBD1|TRBJ2-2|-|TRBV4-1
TGCGCCAGCAGCCATATGGACAGGGTTGTTGGCACCGGGGAGCTGTTTTTT
CASSHMDRVVGTGELFF
>TRBD2|TRBJ2-3|-|TRBV10-2
TGCGCCAGCGACGGGCGGGGGGGAGATACGCAGTATTTT
CASDGRGGDTQYF
>TRBD2|TRBJ2-7|-|TRBV7-6
TGTGCCAGCAGCTTAGGGCGGGGGACCCGGGGGGAGCAGTACTTC
CASSLGRGTRGEQYF
>TRBD2|TRBJ2-1|-|TRBV27
TGTGCCAGCAGGGGGCGGGGGGGCTCCAATGAGCAGTTCTTC
CASRGRGGSNEQFF
>TRBD1|TRBJ2-7|-|TRBV5-8
TGTGCCAGCAGCCCGGGACAGGGGGACTACGAGCAGTACTTC
CASSPGQGDYEQYF
>TRBD1|TRBJ2-7|-|TRBV7-6
TGTGCCAGCAGCTTAGGGGCAGGGGGCTCCTACGAGCAGTACTTC
CASSLGAGGSYEQYF
>-|TRBJ2-7|-|TRBV7-9
TGTGCCAGCAGCTCAGAGGCGTCGGGGCAGTACTTC
CASSSEASGQYF
>-|TRBJ2-1|-|TRBV6-4
TGTGCCAGCAGTGACAACGGGGGAGCCTACAATGAGCAGTTCTTC
CASSDNGGAYNEQFF
>-|TRBJ1-1|few|TRBV7-8
TGTGCCAGCAGCTTAATGGGGGCACGAACTGAAGCTTTCTTT
CASSLMGARTEAFF
>-|TRBJ1-1|-|TRBV10-3
TGTGCCATCGGCCAAGGGAGTAGGACTGAAGCTTTCTTT
CAIGQGSRTEAFF
>-|TRBJ1-2|-|TRBV6-5
TGTGCCAGCAGTTACTCTTCAGGGGTTCCCGATGGCTACACCTTC
CASSYSSGVPDGYTF
>TRBD2|TRBJ2-2|-|TRBV6-8
TGTGCCAGCAGTTACTCGACTAGCGGTCACGGGGAGCTGTTTTTT
CASSYSTSGHGELFF
>-|TRBJ1-1|-|TRBV28
TGTGCCAGCAGTTCCTCACAACTGACCCGGGGGGACGGCACTGAAGCTTTCTTT
CASSSSQLTRGDGTEAFF
>-|TRBJ1-5|-|TRBV13
TGTGCCAGCAGCTTAGGGCAGAGCAATCAGCCCCAGCATTTT
CASSLGQSNQPQHF
>TRBD1|TRBJ2-2|-|TRBV14
TGTGCCAGCAGTCAGACAGGGATCTATTTGAACACCGGGGAGCTGTTTTTT
CASSQTGIYLNTGELFF
>-|TRBJ1-2|few|TRBV27
TGTGCCAGCAGTTTCCGGGACAATTATGGCTACACCTTC
CASSFRDNYGYTF
>TRBD1|TRBJ1-6|once|TRBV4-3
TGCGCCAGCAGCCAATATGCCACCCCGGACAGGGAGAGTTCACCCCTCCACTTT
CASSQYATPDRESSPLHF
>TRBD1|TRBJ2-1|few|TRBV5-5
TGTGCCAGCAGCCAACTAGGGCAGGGGGCTAATGAGCAGTTCTTC
CASSQLGQGANEQFF
>-|TRBJ1-2|once|TRBV2
TGTGCCAGCAGTATTTCGACAGTCAACTATGGCTACACCTTC
CASSISTVNYGYTF